Listed here are 15 T cell receptor beta chains from one sample, sequenced in a study of T cells in Graves' hyperthyroidism and ophthalmopathy. Template material for amplifying TCR beta CDR3 regions consisted of RNA transcripts. Carried out on the TCR CDR3, a first-round RT-PCR used the HTBI primer set. TCRdb re-analysed the multiplex PCR reads in MiXCR, keeping a single row per CDR3 protein. Here the sample spans roughly 800,000 distinct CDR3 sequences, roughly 40% being singletons. The source material was blood. The receptors derive from a man aged 18 to 30 with Graves' hyperthyroidism.

The chain is built from TRBV25-1 and TRBJ1-6; TRBD1 agrees at 9 bases. The CDR3 runs to 14 residues. Germline V lookup: CDR1 MGHDK, CDR2 SYGVNS. V trimming: 8 bases; J trimming: 8 bases; junction bases outside the gene matches: 7. CDR3 amino acids: CASLVGTGHSPLHF. The CDR3 nucleotides are TGTGCCAGCTTAGTCGGGACAGGGCATTCACCCCTCCACTTT.

This chain uses TRBV7-9 with TRBJ2-5; TRBD1 might be the D (6 bases). The CDR3 loop spans 16 amino acids. V was cut by 3 bases and J by 2 bases, with 16 bases left in between. CDR1 is SEHNR, CDR2 FQNEAQ, per germline (reference sequence). CDR3 DNA sequence: TGTGCCAGCAGCTTGGTACCCAGGGGCGAACAAGAGACCCAGTACTTC. Translating it yields CASSLVPRGEQETQYF.

This clonotype has only a few counts. The chain employs TRBV29-1 and TRBJ2-7, with TRBD2 matching over 10 bases. Germline CDR1 is SQVTM and CDR2 is ANQGSEA. The V gene end was trimmed by 3 bases and the J gene end by 9 bases; junction bases not matched to a gene: 17. The CDR3 runs 16 residues. The CDR3 reads CSVERLAGDRGRGQYF. Here the CDR3 DNA reads TGCAGCGTTGAGCGTCTAGCGGGAGATCGTGGGCGTGGGCAGTACTTC.

This clonotype was picked up a small number of times. This rearrangement joins TRBV20-1 to TRBJ2-2; D may be TRBD1 (6 bases). There are 14 residues in the CDR3. In germline, CDR1 is DFQATT, CDR2 SNEGSKA (reference sequence). Trimming left V 2 bases short and J 5 bases short, with 12 bases between. The CDR3 here is CSARSPQGTGELFF. The DNA of the CDR3 is TGCAGTGCTAGATCTCCACAGGGTACCGGGGAGCTGTTTTTT.

At least ten counts were recorded for this clonotype. The chain links TRBV2 to TRBJ1-5; 7 bases map to TRBD1. The CDR3 extends over 15 amino acids. Germline CDR1 is SNHLY and CDR2 is FYNNEI. Germline trimming cut 5 bases from V and 0 bases from J; bases unmatched to any gene: 4. The CDR3 DNA follows: TGTGCCAGCAGTTCACAGGGGACTAGCAATCAGCCCCAGCATTTT. It specifies CASSSQGTSNQPQHF.

This rearrangement joins TRBV7-2 to TRBJ1-1; TRBD1 might be the D (5 bases). Trimming left V 3 bases short and J 6 bases short, with 11 bases between. Germline V gene sequence: CDR1 SGHTA, CDR2 FQGNSA. The CDR3 covers 13 residues. The CDR3 loop is CASSFHRGAEAFF. Written as DNA, the CDR3 is TGTGCCAGCAGCTTTCATCGGGGGGCTGAAGCTTTCTTT.

This clonotype was counted a few times. The genes are TRBV20-1 and TRBJ2-7; D is ambiguous. V dropped 3 bases and J dropped 2 bases, with 11 bases sitting between them. CDR1 and CDR2 from the germline V gene are DFQATT and SNEGSKA (reference sequence). This CDR3 region has 13 residues. This CDR3 is CSARGSITYEQYF. The DNA of the CDR3 is TGCAGTGCTAGGGGCAGTATAACCTACGAGCAGTACTTC.

The chain joins TRBV11-2 to TRBJ1-4; maybe TRBD1 (5 bases). V was trimmed by 5 bases and J by 8 bases, leaving 12 bases between them. The CDR3 length is 13 residues. Germline CDR1 and CDR2: SGHAT and FQNNGV. The CDR3 DNA reads as TGTGCCAGCAGCAACCGGGACGAAGAAAAACTGTTTTTT. Its translation: CASSNRDEEKLFF.

The J gene is TRBJ1-1, the V gene TRBV6-6; D is uncertain. Trimming left V 7 bases short and J 5 bases short, with 14 bases between. The germline V gene has CDR1 MNHNY and CDR2 SVGAGI (reference sequence). The CDR3 is 13 amino acids. The CDR3 loop is CASNRDFGTEAFF. The CDR3 bases are TGTGCCAGCAATCGGGATTTCGGGACTGAAGCTTTCTTT.

The chain is built from TRBV10-3 and TRBJ1-5; perhaps TRBD1 as D (6 bases). This CDR3 spans 15 amino acids. Germline assignment: CDR1 ENHRY and CDR2 SYGVKD. Trimming removed 10 bases at V and 4 bases at J, with 20 bases between. For the CDR3, the DNA is TGTGCCAGCGTTACGCCAGGGGCGCGTAATCAGCCCCAGCATTTT. It specifies CASVTPGARNQPQHF.

This clonotype was recorded a few times. V gene TRBV19 combines with J gene TRBJ1-5; D ambiguous. Germline V gene sequence: CDR1 LNHDA, CDR2 SQIVND (reference sequence). The length of the CDR3 is 13 residues. V gave up 11 bases and J gave up 1 base, with 12 bases separating them. The CDR3 nucleotides read TGTGCCTGGGCTCACACCAGCAATCAGCCCCAGCATTTT. This sequence encodes CAWAHTSNQPQHF.

As regards this clonotype: This may stem from a read error, because a much larger clone lies one nucleotide away. The V gene is TRBV19, the J gene TRBJ1-5; D gene ambiguous. Germline lookup yields CDR1 LNHDA and CDR2 SQIVND (reference sequence). Trimming took 3 bases from V and 3 from J, leaving 6 bases between them. This CDR3 has 13 amino acids. CDR3 protein: CASSIGVNQPQHF. The CDR3 region has the DNA TGTGCCAGTAGTATCGGGGTCAATCAGCCCCAGCATTTT.

This chain links TRBV15 with TRBJ2-5, with D maybe TRBD2 (5 bases). CDR3 length: 14 residues. The germline V and J ends were trimmed by 3 bases and 9 bases, with 17 bases remaining between them. CDR1 is LNHNV and CDR2 is YYDKDF in the germline V gene (reference sequence). The chain's CDR3 is CATSRATGNQPQYF. The CDR3 nucleotides read TGTGCCACCAGCAGGGCGACGGGGAATCAGCCCCAGTACTTC.

This clonotype was counted a few times. The rearrangement joins TRBV12-3 or TRBV12-4 to TRBJ2-5, with 7 bases lining up with TRBD1. The CDR3 totals 15 residues. The J segment lost 4 bases and the V segment lost 0 bases, leaving 5 bases of the junction unmatched. The CDR3 coding sequence is TGTGCCAGCAGTTTAGCCGGGACAGCCCCAGAGACCCAGTACTTC. This gives the protein CASSLAGTAPETQYF.

This clonotype was counted many times. The chain recombines TRBV5-1 with TRBJ1-2; 9 bases map to TRBD1. V trimming: 4 bases; J trimming: 8 bases; junction bases outside the gene matches: 9. The CDR3 sequence is 14 residues long. CDR1 is SGHRS, CDR2 YFSETQ, per germline. CDR3 residues: CASSGGTGIGGYTF. As DNA, the CDR3 is TGCGCCAGCAGCGGCGGGACAGGGATCGGCGGCTACACCTTC.